The sequence of this T cell receptor (beta chain) was determined in a study of shared clonotypes between healthy human individuals. Sequencing was performed with immunoSEQ multiplex PCR; in TCRdb, only in-frame clones are kept and a portion is missing. The data hold 850,000 to 1,200,000 clones, with under 80% observed a single time. There are a few counts of this clone. What it recognizes is unknown. From CD4+ cells came CD45RA+ naive and CD45RA-negative memory subsets. Whole-study findings and limits: For sorted subsets, rarefaction showed incomplete sequencing despite large depth. Among donors, clonotype sharing was expected to be affected by sequencing depth.

With 8 bases removed from V and 2 bases from J, the gap between germline ends came to 18 bases. Germline CDR1 reads SGHAT; CDR2 reads FQNNGV. The CDR3 consists of 15 residues. This rearrangement joins TRBV11-2 to TRBJ2-5; either TRBD1 or TRBD2 may supply D (5 bases each). The source material was memory CD4+ T cells sorted from blood. The subset denotes: CD45RA-negative fraction. The receptor's source is a man aged 18 to 29 in good health. The DNA of the CDR3 is TGTGCCAGCGGTGGACTCGGGACGCGACAAGAGACCCAGTACTTC. This codes for CASGGLGTRQETQYF.